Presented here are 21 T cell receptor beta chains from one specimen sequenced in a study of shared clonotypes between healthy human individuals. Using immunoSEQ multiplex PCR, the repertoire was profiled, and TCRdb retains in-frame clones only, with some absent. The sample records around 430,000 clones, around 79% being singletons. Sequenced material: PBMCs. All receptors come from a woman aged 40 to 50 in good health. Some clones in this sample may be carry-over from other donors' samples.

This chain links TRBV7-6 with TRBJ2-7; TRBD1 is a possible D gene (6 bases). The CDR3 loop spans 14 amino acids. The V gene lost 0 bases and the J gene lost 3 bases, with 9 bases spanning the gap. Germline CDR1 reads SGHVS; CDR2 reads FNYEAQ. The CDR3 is CASSLADRDYEQYF. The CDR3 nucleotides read TGTGCCAGCAGCTTAGCGGACAGAGACTACGAGCAGTACTTC.

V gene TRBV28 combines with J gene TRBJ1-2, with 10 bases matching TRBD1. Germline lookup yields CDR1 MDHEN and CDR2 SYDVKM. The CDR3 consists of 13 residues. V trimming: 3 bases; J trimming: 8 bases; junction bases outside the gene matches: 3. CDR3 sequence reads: CASSLTGGWGYTF. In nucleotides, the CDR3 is TGTGCCAGCAGTTTGACAGGGGGCTGGGGCTACACCTTC.

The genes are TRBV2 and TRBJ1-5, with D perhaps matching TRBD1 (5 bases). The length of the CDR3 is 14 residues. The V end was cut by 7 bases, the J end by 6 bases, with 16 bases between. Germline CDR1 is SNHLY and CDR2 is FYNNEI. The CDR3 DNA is TGTGCCAGCACCGGGACGCGGGGTACTCAGCCCCAGCATTTT. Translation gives CASTGTRGTQPQHF.

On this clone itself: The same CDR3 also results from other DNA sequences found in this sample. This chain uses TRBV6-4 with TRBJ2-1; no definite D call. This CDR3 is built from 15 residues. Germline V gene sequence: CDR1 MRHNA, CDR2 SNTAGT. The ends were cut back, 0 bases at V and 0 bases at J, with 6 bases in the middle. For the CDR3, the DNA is TGTGCCAGCAGTGACTCGGCAGGCTCCTACAATGAGCAGTTCTTC. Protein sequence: CASSDSAGSYNEQFF.

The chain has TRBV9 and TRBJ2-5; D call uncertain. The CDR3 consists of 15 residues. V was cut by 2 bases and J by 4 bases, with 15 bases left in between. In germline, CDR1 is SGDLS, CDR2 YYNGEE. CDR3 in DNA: TGTGCCAGCAGCGTTCAGGCGGTTGTAGGAGAGACCCAGTACTTC. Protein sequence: CASSVQAVVGETQYF.

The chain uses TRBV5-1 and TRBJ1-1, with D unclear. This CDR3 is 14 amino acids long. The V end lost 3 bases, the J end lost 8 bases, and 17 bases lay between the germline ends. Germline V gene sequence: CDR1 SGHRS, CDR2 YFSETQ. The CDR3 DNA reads TGCGCCAGCAGCTCTGACCCCCTGTCCGGGGAAGCTTTCTTT. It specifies CASSSDPLSGEAFF.

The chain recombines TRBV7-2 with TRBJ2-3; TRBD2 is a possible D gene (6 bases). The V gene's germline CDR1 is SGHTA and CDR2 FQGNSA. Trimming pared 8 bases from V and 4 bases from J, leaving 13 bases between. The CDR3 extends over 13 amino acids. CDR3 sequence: CASAFPGADTQYF. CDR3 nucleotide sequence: TGTGCCAGCGCATTTCCGGGAGCAGATACGCAGTATTTT.

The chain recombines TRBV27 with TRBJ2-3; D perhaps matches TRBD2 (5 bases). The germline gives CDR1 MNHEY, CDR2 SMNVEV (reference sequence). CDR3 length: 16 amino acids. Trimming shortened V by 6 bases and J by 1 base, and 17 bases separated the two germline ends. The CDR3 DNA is TGTGCCAGCAGAAGGACTCCTAATTGGGGCACAGATACGCAGTATTTT. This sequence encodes CASRRTPNWGTDTQYF.

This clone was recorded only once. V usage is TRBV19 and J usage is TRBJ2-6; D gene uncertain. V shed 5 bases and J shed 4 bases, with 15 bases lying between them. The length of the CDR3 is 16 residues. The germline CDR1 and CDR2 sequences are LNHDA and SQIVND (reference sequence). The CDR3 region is CASSPPFLSGANVLTF. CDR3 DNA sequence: TGTGCCAGTAGTCCCCCGTTTTTGTCCGGGGCCAACGTCCTGACTTTC.

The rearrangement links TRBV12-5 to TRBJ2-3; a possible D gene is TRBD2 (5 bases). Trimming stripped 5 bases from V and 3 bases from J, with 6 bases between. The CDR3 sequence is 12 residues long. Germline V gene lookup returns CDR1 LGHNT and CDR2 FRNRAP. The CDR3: CASGRDTDTQYF. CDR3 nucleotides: TGTGCTAGTGGTCGGGATACAGATACGCAGTATTTT.

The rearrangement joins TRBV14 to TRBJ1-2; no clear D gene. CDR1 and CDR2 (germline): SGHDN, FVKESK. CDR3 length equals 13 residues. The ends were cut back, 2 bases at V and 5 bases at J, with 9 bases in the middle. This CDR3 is CASSQHVAYGYTF. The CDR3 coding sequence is TGTGCCAGCAGCCAACACGTTGCTTATGGCTACACCTTC. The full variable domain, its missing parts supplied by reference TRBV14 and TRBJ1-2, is EAGVTQFPSHSVIEKGQTVTLRCDPISGHDNLYWYRRVMGKEIKFLLHFVKESKQDESGMPNNRFLAERTGGTYSTLKVQPAELEDSGVYFCASSQHVAYGYTFGSGTRLTVV.

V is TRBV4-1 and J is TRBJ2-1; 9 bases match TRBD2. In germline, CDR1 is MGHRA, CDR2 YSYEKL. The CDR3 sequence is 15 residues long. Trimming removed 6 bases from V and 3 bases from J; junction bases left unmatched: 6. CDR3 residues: CASSFSGSHYNEQFF. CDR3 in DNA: TGCGCCAGCAGTTTTAGCGGGAGTCACTACAATGAGCAGTTCTTC.

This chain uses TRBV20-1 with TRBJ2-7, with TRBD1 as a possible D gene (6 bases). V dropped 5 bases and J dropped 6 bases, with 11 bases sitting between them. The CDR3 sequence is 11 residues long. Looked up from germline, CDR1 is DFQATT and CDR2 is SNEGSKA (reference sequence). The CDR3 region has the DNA TGCAGTGCTTATGGGGGCAGCGAGCAGTACTTC. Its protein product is CSAYGGSEQYF.

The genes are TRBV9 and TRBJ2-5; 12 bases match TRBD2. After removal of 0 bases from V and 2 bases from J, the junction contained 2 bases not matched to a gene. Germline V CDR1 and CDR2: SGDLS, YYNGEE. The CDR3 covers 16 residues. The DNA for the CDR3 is TGTGCCAGCAGCGTAGGAGGACTAGCGGGACAAGAGACCCAGTACTTC. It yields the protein CASSVGGLAGQETQYF.

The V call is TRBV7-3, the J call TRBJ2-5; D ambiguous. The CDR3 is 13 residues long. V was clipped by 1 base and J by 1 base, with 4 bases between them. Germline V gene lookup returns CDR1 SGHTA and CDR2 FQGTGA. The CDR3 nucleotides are TGTGCCAGCAGCTTAAACCCCCAAGAGACCCAGTACTTC. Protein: CASSLNPQETQYF.

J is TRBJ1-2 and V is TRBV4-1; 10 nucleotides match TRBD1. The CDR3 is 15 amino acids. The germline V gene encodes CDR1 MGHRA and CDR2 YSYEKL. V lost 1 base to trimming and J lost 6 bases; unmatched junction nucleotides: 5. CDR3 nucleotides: TGCGCCAGCAGCCAAGGACAGGGGGCGCCGGATGGCTACACCTTC. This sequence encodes CASSQGQGAPDGYTF.

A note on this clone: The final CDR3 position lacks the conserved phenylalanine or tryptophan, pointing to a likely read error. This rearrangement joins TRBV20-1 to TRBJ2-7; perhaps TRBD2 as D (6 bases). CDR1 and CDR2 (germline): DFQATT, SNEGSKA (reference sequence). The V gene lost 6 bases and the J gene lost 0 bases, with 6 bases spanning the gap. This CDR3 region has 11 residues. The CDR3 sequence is CSARDSYEQYL. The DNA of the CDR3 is TGCAGTGCGCGGGACTCCTACGAGCAGTACCTC.

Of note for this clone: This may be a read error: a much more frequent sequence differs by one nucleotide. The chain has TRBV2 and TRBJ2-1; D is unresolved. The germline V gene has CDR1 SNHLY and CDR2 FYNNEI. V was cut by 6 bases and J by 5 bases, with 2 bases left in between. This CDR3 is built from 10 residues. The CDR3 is CASSNNEQFF. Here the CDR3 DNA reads TGTGCCAGCAGCAACAATGAGCAGTTCTTC.

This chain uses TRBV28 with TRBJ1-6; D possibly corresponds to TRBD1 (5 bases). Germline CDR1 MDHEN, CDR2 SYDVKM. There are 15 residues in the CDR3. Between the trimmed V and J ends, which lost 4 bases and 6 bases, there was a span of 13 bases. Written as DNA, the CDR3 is TGTGCCAGCAGTTACGGGCGGAGGGGTAATTCACCCCTCCACTTT. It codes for CASSYGRRGNSPLHF.

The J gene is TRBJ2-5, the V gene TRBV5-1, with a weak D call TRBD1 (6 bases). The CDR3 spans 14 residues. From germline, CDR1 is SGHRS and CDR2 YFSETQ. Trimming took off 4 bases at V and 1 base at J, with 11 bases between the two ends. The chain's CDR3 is CASSPGHLQETQYF. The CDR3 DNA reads TGCGCCAGCAGCCCGGGACACCTCCAAGAGACCCAGTACTTC. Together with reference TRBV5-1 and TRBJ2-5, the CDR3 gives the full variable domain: KAGVTQTPRYLIKTRGQQVTLSCSPISGHRSVSWYQQTPGQGLQFLFEYFSETQRNKGNFPGRFSGRQFSNSRSEMNVSTLELGDSALYLCASSPGHLQETQYFGPGTRLLVL.

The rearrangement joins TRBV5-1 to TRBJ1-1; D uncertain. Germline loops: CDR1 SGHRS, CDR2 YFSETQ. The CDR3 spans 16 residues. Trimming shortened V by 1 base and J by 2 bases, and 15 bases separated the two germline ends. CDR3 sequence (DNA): TGCGCCAGCAGCTTGCAAGATCCAAGGTTAAACACTGAAGCTTTCTTT. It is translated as CASSLQDPRLNTEAFF. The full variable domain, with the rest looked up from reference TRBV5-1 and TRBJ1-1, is KAGVTQTPRYLIKTRGQQVTLSCSPISGHRSVSWYQQTPGQGLQFLFEYFSETQRNKGNFPGRFSGRQFSNSRSEMNVSTLELGDSALYLCASSLQDPRLNTEAFFGQGTRLTVV.